One and the same sample provided the 10 T cell receptor beta chains below, sequenced in a study of blood T cell repertoires in COVID-19. Sequencing was performed with immunoSEQ multiplex PCR; in TCRdb, only in-frame clones are kept and a portion is missing. The repertoire has about 40,000 clones, 81% of them found once; the top ten carry 25% to 30%. The sample comprised peripheral blood. These receptors were obtained from a man older than 75 with active or convalescent COVID-19.

V usage is TRBV6-5 and J usage is TRBJ2-6; TRBD1 might be the D (6 bases). Germline values: CDR1 MNHEY, CDR2 SVGAGI. The CDR3 is 15 residues long. V lost 6 bases and J lost 0, with 9 bases in between. For the CDR3, the DNA is TGTGCCAGCAGATTGGACAGCTCTGGGGCCAACGTCCTGACTTTC. It translates to CASRLDSSGANVLTF.

V gene TRBV7-9 combines with J gene TRBJ1-6; D is possibly TRBD1 (5 bases). CDR1 and CDR2 from the germline V gene are SEHNR and FQNEAQ (reference sequence). This CDR3 comprises 16 residues. Trimming pared 5 bases from V and 6 bases from J, leaving 17 bases between. The CDR3 protein is CASSPKSTGSNSPLHF. For the CDR3, the DNA is TGTGCCAGCAGCCCAAAATCCACAGGCTCTAATTCACCCCTCCACTTT. Using reference TRBV7-9 and TRBJ1-6 for the parts outside the CDR3, the full variable domain is DTGVSQNPRHKITKRGQNVTFRCDPISEHNRLYWYRQTLGQGPEFLTYFQNEAQLEKSRLLSDRFSAERPKGSFSTLEIQRTEQGDSAMYLCASSPKSTGSNSPLHFGNGTRLTVT.

V and J are TRBV19 and TRBJ1-5, with 7 bases lining up with TRBD1. Germline CDR1 and CDR2: LNHDA and SQIVND (reference sequence). The J segment lost 7 bases and the V segment lost 4 bases, leaving 7 bases of the junction unmatched. The CDR3 sequence is 14 residues long. Here the CDR3 reads CASSTTGLKQPQHF. CDR3 nucleotide sequence: TGTGCCAGTAGTACGACAGGGTTAAAACAGCCCCAGCATTTT.

V is TRBV6-1 and J is TRBJ2-5; 13 nucleotides match TRBD2. Germline V gives CDR1 MNHNS, CDR2 SASEGT. This CDR3 contains 19 residues. The junction had 11 bases not matched to a gene; V was cut back by 2 bases and J by 2 bases. In DNA, the CDR3 is TGTGCCAGCAGTGAATTCACTTCGGGACTAGCGGGATATCAAGAGACCCAGTACTTC. Protein sequence: CASSEFTSGLAGYQETQYF.

V gene TRBV4-1 combines with J gene TRBJ2-3; 10 bases match TRBD1. CDR1 is MGHRA, CDR2 YSYEKL, per germline. This CDR3 region has 14 residues. The junction had 3 bases not matched to a gene; V was cut back by 6 bases and J by 3 bases. CDR3: CASRRQGATDTQYF. As DNA, the CDR3 is TGCGCCAGCAGAAGACAGGGGGCAACAGATACGCAGTATTTT.

The chain joins TRBV7-2 to TRBJ2-3; no clear D. V was clipped by 1 base and J by 6 bases, with 11 bases between them. The CDR3 sequence is 14 residues long. The germline CDR1 and CDR2 sequences are SGHTA and FQGNSA. CDR3 loop: CASSLVARSDTQYF. CDR3 nucleotides: TGTGCCAGCAGCTTAGTTGCCAGGTCGGATACGCAGTATTTT.

J is TRBJ1-3 and V is TRBV9, with D possibly being TRBD1 (5 bases). Per germline, CDR1 SGDLS and CDR2 YYNGEE. V shed 0 bases and J shed 2 bases, with 9 bases lying between them. The CDR3 is made up of 15 amino acids. For the CDR3, the DNA is TGTGCCAGCAGCGTAGAGGGGCAACCTGGAAACACCATATATTTT. Protein: CASSVEGQPGNTIYF.

The chain uses TRBV9 and TRBJ2-5; 12 nucleotides match TRBD1. This CDR3 has 19 residues. Germline V CDR1 and CDR2: SGDLS, YYNGEE. J was trimmed by 0 bases and V by 0 bases; bases with no gene match: 9. The DNA of the CDR3 is TGTGCCAGCAGCGTAGCTCCGTCGGGACAGGGGGCGTACCAAGAGACCCAGTACTTC. It translates to CASSVAPSGQGAYQETQYF.

This clone showed up just once. The chain links TRBV5-1 to TRBJ2-2; 13 bases are a match to TRBD2. Germline V gene data show CDR1 as SGHRS and CDR2 as YFSETQ. The CDR3 runs 16 residues. Losses at the gene ends were 4 bases for V and 5 bases for J; bases not matched to a gene: 5. The CDR3 reads CASSQRLAGGTGELFF. For the CDR3, the DNA is TGCGCCAGCAGCCAAAGACTAGCGGGGGGTACCGGGGAGCTGTTTTTT.

V gene TRBV23-1 combines with J gene TRBJ1-5; no reliable D call. TRBV23-1 is placed among ORFs of uncertain function. V lost 4 bases and J lost 0, with 7 bases in between. This CDR3 is built from 14 residues. DNA of the CDR3: TGCGCCAGCAGTCTTGAGTATAGCAATCAGCCCCAGCATTTT. It codes for CASSLEYSNQPQHF.